This T cell receptor (beta chain) was retrieved from a study of patients and donors after allogeneic stem cell transplantation. Via MiXCR, TCRdb re-called the RT-PCR reads, giving one row per CDR3 protein. Of 200,000 to 250,000 distinct CDR3 sequences listed, around an eighth are singletons. This clonotype was seen only a few times. J gave up 2 bases and V 8 bases, and 8 bases lay outside the gene matches. The V gene's germline CDR1 is MNHEY and CDR2 SMNVEV (reference sequence). CDR3 length: 14 residues. V gene TRBV27 combines with J gene TRBJ2-5; 7 nucleotides match TRBD1. Material for sequencing was blood, either unsorted or a sorted T cell fraction (not recorded which). The TCR comes from a human donor who was either an allogeneic HSCT recipient or a stem cell or donor lymphocyte infusion donor (not recorded which). It is not recorded whose cells these are; they may come from a transplant donor. The CDR3 coding sequence is TGTGCCAGCGGCCTATCGGGACAGCAAGAGACCCAGTACTTC. This codes for CASGLSGQQETQYF.